A single sample gave rise to the 20 T cell receptor beta chains below, sequenced in a study of Ad26.COV2.S vaccination and SARS-CoV-2 variants. Specified treatment: 15 to 20 received Ad26.COV2.S at low or high dose, single or two shots; 5 received placebo; per-sample allocation not given. Samples were taken on day 63 after the first vaccine or placebo injection. The protocol was immunoSEQ multiplex PCR, while the TCRdb copy is restricted to in-frame clones and leaves out a portion. Of approximately 450,000 clones listed, around 90% are singletons. The input for sequencing was peripheral blood, taken in a trial of Ad26.COV2.S vaccine versus placebo. These receptors were collected from a person between 18 and 59 years old who received the Ad26.COV2.S COVID-19 vaccine or a placebo.

V usage is TRBV18 and J usage is TRBJ1-2; TRBD1 matches at 7 bases. Germline values: CDR1 KGHSH, CDR2 LQKENI. The CDR3 contains 15 residues. Germline trimming cut 3 bases from V and 5 bases from J; bases unmatched to any gene: 9. In DNA form, the CDR3 reads TGTGCCAGCTCACCCTACGACAGGGCTCCTTATGGCTACACCTTC. Its translation: CASSPYDRAPYGYTF. Based on the CDR3 plus reference TRBV18 and TRBJ1-2, the full variable domain is NAGVMQNPRHLVRRRGQEARLRCSPMKGHSHVYWYRQLPEEGLKFMVYLQKENIIDESGMPKERFSAEFPKEGPSILRIQQVVRGDSAAYFCASSPYDRAPYGYTFGSGTRLTVV.

The chain is built from TRBV28 and TRBJ2-5; D may be TRBD2 (7 bases). The CDR3 sequence is 13 residues long. V was cut by 10 bases and J by 7 bases, with 19 bases left in between. The V gene's germline CDR1 is MDHEN and CDR2 SYDVKM. CDR3 region: CATRGGGIGTQYF. CDR3 in DNA: TGTGCCACCCGTGGGGGGGGCATCGGGACCCAGTACTTC. The entire variable domain, with the rest obtained from reference TRBV28 and TRBJ2-5, is as follows: DVKVTQSSRYLVKRTGEKVFLECVQDMDHENMFWYRQDPGLGLRLIYFSYDVKMKEKGDIPEGYSVSREKKERFSLILESASTNQTSMYLCATRGGGIGTQYFGPGTRLLVL.

This rearrangement joins TRBV6-5 to TRBJ2-7; TRBD2 matches 12 bases. Trimming at V came to 2 bases and at J to 7 bases, leaving 6 bases not matched to a gene. CDR1 MNHEY and CDR2 SVGAGI come from the germline V gene. The CDR3 totals 15 residues. DNA of the CDR3: TGTGCCAGCAGTTACGAGACTAGCGGGAGAGGAGAGCAGTACTTC. Protein: CASSYETSGRGEQYF.

The chain is built from TRBV6-5 and TRBJ1-1, with D perhaps TRBD1 (5 bases). Germline V CDR1 and CDR2: MNHEY, SVGAGI. The CDR3 is made up of 13 amino acids. V lost 2 bases and J lost 5, with 9 bases in between. The CDR3 nucleotides are TGTGCCAGCAGTTACCGCGGGGGGACTGAAGCTTTCTTT. This encodes CASSYRGGTEAFF.

This chain joins TRBV5-6 and TRBJ1-2; D possibly corresponds to TRBD1 (5 bases). This CDR3 has 15 residues. CDR1 and CDR2 from the germline V gene are SGHDT and YYEEEE. The V gene lost 3 bases and the J gene lost 0 bases, with 12 bases spanning the gap. CDR3 nucleotide sequence: TGTGCCAGCAGCTACGGGGGAGTCACTAACTATGGCTACACCTTC. It encodes CASSYGGVTNYGYTF.

The J gene is TRBJ2-1, the V gene TRBV27; 10 bases align to TRBD1. CDR3 length: 14 amino acids. J gave up 5 bases and V 5 bases, and 3 bases lay outside the gene matches. Per germline, CDR1 MNHEY and CDR2 SMNVEV (reference sequence). The CDR3 nucleotides are TGTGCCAGCAGTCCGGGACAGGGGAACAATGAGCAGTTCTTC. Protein product: CASSPGQGNNEQFF.

This clone was counted only a few times. The gene calls are TRBV5-1 and TRBJ2-5, with 7 bases fitting TRBD2. V was clipped by 4 bases and J by 1 base; unmatched bases: 7. The CDR3 is 15 amino acids. Germline lookup yields CDR1 SGHRS and CDR2 YFSETQ. This CDR3 is CASSPDGRPQETQYF. The CDR3, as DNA: TGCGCCAGCAGCCCCGACGGGAGGCCCCAAGAGACCCAGTACTTC.

This clone has a single count. The chain couples TRBV29-1 to TRBJ2-7; D is possibly TRBD1 or TRBD2 (5 bases each). Germline lookup yields CDR1 SQVTM and CDR2 ANQGSEA. V gave up 4 bases and J gave up 1 base, with 11 bases separating them. This CDR3 region has 13 residues. The chain's CDR3 is CSVGGATSYEQYF. The CDR3 DNA reads as TGCAGCGTTGGAGGGGCAACATCCTACGAGCAGTACTTC.

The chain recombines TRBV29-1 with TRBJ1-2; tentative D call: TRBD1 (5 bases). CDR1 and CDR2 (germline): SQVTM, ANQGSEA. The germline V and J ends were trimmed by 3 bases and 3 bases, with 20 bases remaining between them. This CDR3 region has 16 residues. The CDR3 DNA reads TGCAGCGTTGATTTCGCTGCGGGGGAACAATACTATGGCTACACCTTC. Translated: CSVDFAAGEQYYGYTF.

This chain uses TRBV5-5 with TRBJ2-1, with D unclear. There are 17 residues in the CDR3. Per germline, CDR1 SGHKS and CDR2 YYEKEE (reference sequence). V was trimmed by 2 bases and J by 0 bases, leaving 15 bases between them. This CDR3 is CASSLIPGQSSYNEQFF. CDR3 coding DNA: TGTGCCAGCAGCTTAATCCCTGGTCAGAGCTCCTACAATGAGCAGTTCTTC.

The rearrangement links TRBV24-1 to TRBJ2-7; 8 bases fit TRBD1. With 4 bases clipped from V and 2 bases from J, the junction kept 6 bases outside the gene matches. CDR3 length: 15 residues. Germline V CDR1 and CDR2: KGHDR, SFDVKD. This chain's CDR3 is CATSDPKTGAYEQYF. In DNA, the CDR3 is TGTGCCACCAGTGACCCTAAGACAGGGGCCTACGAGCAGTACTTC.

The chain employs TRBV5-4 and TRBJ1-1, with D possibly TRBD1 on 6 matching bases. The germline gives CDR1 SGHNT, CDR2 YYREEE (reference sequence). V was pared by 4 bases and J by 0 bases, with 10 bases between. This CDR3 is built from 14 residues. The CDR3: CASSMGGVNTEAFF. The DNA for the CDR3 is TGTGCCAGCAGCATGGGGGGCGTGAACACTGAAGCTTTCTTT.

The chain employs TRBV6-2 or TRBV6-3 and TRBJ2-7; tentative D call: TRBD2 (6 bases). CDR1 MNHEY and CDR2 SVGEGT come from the germline V gene. Trimming stripped 3 bases from V and 2 bases from J, with 11 bases between. The CDR3 runs to 14 residues. This CDR3 reads CASSYSGRPYEQYF. CDR3 DNA: TGTGCCAGCAGTTATTCAGGGAGGCCCTACGAGCAGTACTTC.

The J gene is TRBJ1-5, the V gene TRBV11-2; 9 positions match TRBD1. This CDR3 region has 16 residues. V shed 0 bases and J 7 bases; nucleotides not matched to a gene: 7. Germline lookup yields CDR1 SGHAT and CDR2 FQNNGV. In nucleotides, the CDR3 is TGTGCCAGCAGCTTAGAGGGGACAGGGATTGGCCAGCCCCAGCATTTT. It is translated as CASSLEGTGIGQPQHF.

This sequence joins TRBV7-2 and TRBJ2-3; 7 positions agree with TRBD2. CDR3 size: 17 residues. V lost 5 bases and J lost 2; bases outside the gene matches: 13. Germline CDR1 SGHTA, CDR2 FQGNSA. The CDR3 reads CASSLWDGEGPTDTQYF. The CDR3 DNA reads as TGTGCCAGCAGCCTCTGGGATGGGGAGGGCCCCACAGATACGCAGTATTTT.

CDR3 in DNA: TGTGCCTGGAGTTACAACAGGGGCGCCTCTGAAGCTTTCTTT. It encodes CAWSYNRGASEAFF. The chain uses TRBV30 and TRBJ1-1, with 7 bases matching TRBD1. Trimming took 2 bases from V and 6 from J; bases not matched to a gene: 9. Germline CDR1 GTSNPN, CDR2 SVGIG (reference sequence). The CDR3 totals 14 residues.

This clone appeared a single time. This sequence joins TRBV29-1 and TRBJ2-1, with D possibly being TRBD1 (5 bases). Germline V gene data show CDR1 as SQVTM and CDR2 as ANQGSEA. The CDR3 is made up of 10 amino acids. The V end lost 7 bases, the J end lost 9 bases, and 10 bases lay between the germline ends. The CDR3 DNA reads TGCAGCGCAGGGTCAAGTGAGCAGTTCTTC. This gives the protein CSAGSSEQFF.

The chain joins TRBV29-1 to TRBJ2-5, with 7 bases lining up with TRBD2. Germline V gives CDR1 SQVTM, CDR2 ANQGSEA. V trimming: 4 bases; J trimming: 5 bases; junction bases outside the gene matches: 7. This CDR3 is built from 13 residues. CDR3 coding DNA: TGCAGCGTTGGGCGGGAGAATTTTGAGACCCAGTACTTC. Translation gives CSVGRENFETQYF. The variable domain in full, with the rest retrieved from reference TRBV29-1 and TRBJ2-5, is SAVISQKPSRDICQRGTSLTIQCQVDSQVTMMFWYRQQPGQSLTLIATANQGSEATYESGFVIDKFPISRPNLTFSTLTVSNMSPEDSSIYLCSVGRENFETQYFGPGTRLLVL.

The chain joins TRBV7-8 to TRBJ2-5; D gene unclear. Trimming cost V 5 bases and J 5 bases, with 18 bases left between them. CDR3 size: 15 residues. The germline V gene has CDR1 SGHVS and CDR2 FQNEAQ. The CDR3 nucleotides read TGTGCCAGCAGCCCAAAGTTAAGCCCCGCGGAGACCCAGTACTTC. Protein: CASSPKLSPAETQYF.

The J gene is TRBJ2-7, the V gene TRBV9, with 10 bases aligning to TRBD2. The CDR3 loop spans 15 amino acids. Germline CDR1 reads SGDLS; CDR2 reads YYNGEE. V lost 0 bases, J lost 4 bases, and 4 bases stayed unmatched. CDR3 nucleotides: TGTGCCAGCAGCGTAGGGGTTAGCGGGAGGTACGAGCAGTACTTC. Translating it yields CASSVGVSGRYEQYF.